This passage covers 11 T cell receptor beta chains from one sample sequenced in a study of CD8+ T cells in alopecia areata. Documented treatment: oral pan-JAK inhibitor, 5-10 mg twice daily. Investigators isolated RNA and reverse transcribed it into cDNA to act as the sequencing template. TCRdb keeps only in-frame clones here, not all; method: immunoSEQ multiplex PCR. The repertoire holds about 180,000 clones, with about 51% as singletons. The sequences come from CD8+ T cells sorted from blood, collected around week 53, from a patient treated with tofacitinib. The source of these receptors is a human donor with alopecia areata.

The chain links TRBV14 to TRBJ2-7; D perhaps matches TRBD1 (5 bases). V was shortened by 1 base and J by 6 bases, with 13 bases between the two germline ends. The CDR3 runs 14 residues. Germline values: CDR1 SGHDN, CDR2 FVKESK. This chain's CDR3 is CASSQGFYRSEQYF. The CDR3 DNA reads as TGTGCCAGCAGCCAAGGTTTCTACAGGAGCGAGCAGTACTTC.

This clone was observed a handful of times. The rearrangement links TRBV7-9 to TRBJ2-7, with unresolved D. The CDR3 runs to 14 residues. V lost 1 base to trimming and J lost 1 base, with 8 bases between them. Germline V gene lookup returns CDR1 SEHNR and CDR2 FQNEAQ (reference sequence). The CDR3 sequence is CASSLESASYEQYF. CDR3 sequence (DNA): TGTGCCAGCAGCTTAGAATCAGCTTCCTACGAGCAGTACTTC. The complete variable domain, with remaining parts taken from reference TRBV7-9 and TRBJ2-7, reads DTGVSQNPRHKITKRGQNVTFRCDPISEHNRLYWYRQTLGQGPEFLTYFQNEAQLEKSRLLSDRFSAERPKGSFSTLEIQRTEQGDSAMYLCASSLESASYEQYFGPGTRLTVT.

This chain links TRBV19 with TRBJ1-4; no reliable D call. Between the trimmed V and J ends, which lost 5 bases and 6 bases, there was a span of 10 bases. The V gene's germline CDR1 is LNHDA and CDR2 SQIVND (reference sequence). The CDR3 is made up of 13 amino acids. The CDR3 bases are TGTGCCAGTAGTTACATCGGGGATGAAAAACTGTTTTTT. Its translation is CASSYIGDEKLFF.

The chain joins TRBV27 to TRBJ1-6; 8 bases agree with TRBD1. Germline V gene sequence: CDR1 MNHEY, CDR2 SMNVEV (reference sequence). The CDR3 is made up of 15 amino acids. The ends lost 1 base at V and 8 bases at J; junction bases unmatched: 4. CDR3 sequence (DNA): TGTGCCAGCAGTTTATGGCAGGGGGCAGATTCACCCCTCCACTTT. This sequence encodes CASSLWQGADSPLHF.

This rearrangement joins TRBV7-9 to TRBJ1-4; no definite D call. Trimming took 1 base from V and 2 from J, leaving 11 bases between them. The CDR3 sequence is 16 residues long. The V gene's germline CDR1 is SEHNR and CDR2 FQNEAQ (reference sequence). The CDR3 is CASSLDSEGTNEKLFF. In DNA form, the CDR3 reads TGTGCCAGCAGCTTAGACTCCGAAGGGACTAATGAAAAACTGTTTTTT.

The genes are TRBV6-5 and TRBJ2-7; D call uncertain. V was clipped by 2 bases and J by 1 base, with 9 bases between them. This CDR3 comprises 14 residues. The V gene's germline CDR1 is MNHEY and CDR2 SVGAGI. CDR3: CASSYKVSSYEQYF. As DNA, the CDR3 is TGTGCCAGCAGTTACAAAGTGTCATCCTACGAGCAGTACTTC.

V and J are TRBV9 and TRBJ1-6; 9 positions agree with TRBD1. CDR1 and CDR2 from the germline V gene are SGDLS and YYNGEE. V trimming: 4 bases; J trimming: 7 bases; junction bases outside the gene matches: 6. This CDR3 is built from 15 residues. The CDR3 sequence is CASSPPGQGNSPLHF. DNA for the CDR3: TGTGCCAGCAGCCCCCCGGGACAGGGAAATTCACCCCTCCACTTT.

The gene calls are TRBV4-3 and TRBJ1-2; possibly TRBD1 for D (5 bases). The CDR3 contains 14 residues. V gave up 3 bases and J gave up 2 bases, with 10 bases separating them. Germline CDR1 LGHNA, CDR2 YSLEER. The CDR3 DNA is TGCGCCAGCAGCCAGTACCCAGGGAACTATGGCTACACCTTC. The encoded protein is CASSQYPGNYGYTF.

The gene calls are TRBV29-1 and TRBJ2-7, with TRBD1 matching 11 bases. Germline CDR1 and CDR2: SQVTM and ANQGSEA. Trimming removed 4 bases from V and 3 bases from J; junction bases left unmatched: 5. The length of the CDR3 is 14 residues. CDR3 sequence: CSVAGTGGFYEQYF. CDR3 nucleotides: TGCAGCGTTGCCGGGACAGGGGGTTTCTACGAGCAGTACTTC.

This clone turned up a few times. The chain couples TRBV30 to TRBJ2-2; tentatively, D is TRBD1 or TRBD2 (5 bases each). Germline assignment: CDR1 GTSNPN and CDR2 SVGIG (reference sequence). There are 12 residues in the CDR3. V lost 5 bases to trimming and J lost 4 bases, with 8 bases between them. DNA of the CDR3: TGTGCCTGGGGGACGGGCACCGGGGAGCTGTTTTTT. It codes for CAWGTGTGELFF.

The V call is TRBV9, the J call TRBJ2-2, with D possibly being TRBD1 (5 bases). Between the trimmed V and J ends, which lost 4 bases and 3 bases, there was a span of 19 bases. The germline CDR1 and CDR2 sequences are SGDLS and YYNGEE. The CDR3 length is 17 residues. The CDR3 coding sequence is TGTGCCAGCAGCCTACCCAGGGCCCAGGGTGACACCGGGGAGCTGTTTTTT. Its translation: CASSLPRAQGDTGELFF.